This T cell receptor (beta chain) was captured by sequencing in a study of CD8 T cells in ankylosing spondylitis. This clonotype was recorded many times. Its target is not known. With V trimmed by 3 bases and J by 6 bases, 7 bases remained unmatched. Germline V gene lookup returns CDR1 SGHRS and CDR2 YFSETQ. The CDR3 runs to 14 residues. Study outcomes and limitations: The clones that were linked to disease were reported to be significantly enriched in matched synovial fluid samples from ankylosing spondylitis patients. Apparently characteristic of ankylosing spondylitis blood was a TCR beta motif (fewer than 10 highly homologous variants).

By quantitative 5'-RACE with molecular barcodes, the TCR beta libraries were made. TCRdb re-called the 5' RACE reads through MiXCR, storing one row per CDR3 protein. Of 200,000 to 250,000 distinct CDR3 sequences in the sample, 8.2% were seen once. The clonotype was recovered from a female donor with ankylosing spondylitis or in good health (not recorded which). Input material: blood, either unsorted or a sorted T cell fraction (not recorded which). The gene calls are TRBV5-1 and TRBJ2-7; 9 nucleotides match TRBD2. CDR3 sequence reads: CASSSTPLAGEQYF. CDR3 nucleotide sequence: TGCGCCAGCAGCTCAACCCCACTAGCGGGCGAGCAGTACTTC.